This T cell receptor beta chain is drawn from a study of blood T cell repertoires in COVID-19. Original processing notes: Counts of nucleated cells, estimated from reference gene primer amplification, were obtained. Assay used: immunoSEQ multiplex PCR; TCRdb lists only in-frame clones, some missing. The D gene and trimming were derived from the DNA, and the V and J assignments and clone size from that table. The sample yields 200,000 to 250,000 clones, 80% to 90% seen once. The sequence came from an elderly woman with active or convalescent COVID-19. The sample comprised peripheral blood.

The chain's CDR3 is CASHTNSNQPQHF. In DNA, the CDR3 is TGTGCCAGCCACACAAATAGCAATCAGCCCCAGCATTTT. The chain joins TRBV2 to TRBJ1-5, with D unresolved. The CDR3 runs to 13 residues. Trimming took off 8 bases at V and 0 bases at J, with 8 bases between the two ends. Germline V gives CDR1 SNHLY, CDR2 FYNNEI.